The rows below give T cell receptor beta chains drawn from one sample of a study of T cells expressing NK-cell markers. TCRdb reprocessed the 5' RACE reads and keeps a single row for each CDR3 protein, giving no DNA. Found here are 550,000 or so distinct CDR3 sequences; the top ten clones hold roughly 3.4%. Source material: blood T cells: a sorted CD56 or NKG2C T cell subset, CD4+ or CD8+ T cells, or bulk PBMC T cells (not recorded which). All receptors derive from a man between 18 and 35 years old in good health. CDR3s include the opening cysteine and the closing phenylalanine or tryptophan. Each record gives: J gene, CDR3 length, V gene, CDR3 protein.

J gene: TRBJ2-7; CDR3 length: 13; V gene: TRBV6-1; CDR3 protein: CASSPRAWNEQYF
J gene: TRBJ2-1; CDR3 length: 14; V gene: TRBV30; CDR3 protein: CAWSWRRASGEQFF
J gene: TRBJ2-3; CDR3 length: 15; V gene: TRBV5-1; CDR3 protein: CASSSRLGSTDTQYF
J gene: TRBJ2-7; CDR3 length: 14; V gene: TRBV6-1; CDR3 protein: CASTTSRGAYEQYF
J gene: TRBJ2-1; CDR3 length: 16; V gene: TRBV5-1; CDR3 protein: CASSPIGTSGNNEQFF
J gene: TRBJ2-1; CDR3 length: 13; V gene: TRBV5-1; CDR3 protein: CASSTGPEYEQFF
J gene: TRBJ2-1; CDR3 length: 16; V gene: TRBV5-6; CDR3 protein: CASSLDSSGRGNEQFF
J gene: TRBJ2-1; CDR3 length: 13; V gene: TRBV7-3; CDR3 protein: CASSLDRELEQFF
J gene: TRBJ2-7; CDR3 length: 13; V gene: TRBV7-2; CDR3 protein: CASSVDRNYEQYF
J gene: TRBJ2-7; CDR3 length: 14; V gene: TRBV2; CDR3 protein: CASRTSRDLYEQYF
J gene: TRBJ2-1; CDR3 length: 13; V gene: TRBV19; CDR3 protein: CASSKNRGEEQFF
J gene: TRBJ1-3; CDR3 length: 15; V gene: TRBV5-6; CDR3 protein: CASSLPPASGNTIYF
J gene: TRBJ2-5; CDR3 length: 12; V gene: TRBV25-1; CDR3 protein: CASSGFSGTQYF
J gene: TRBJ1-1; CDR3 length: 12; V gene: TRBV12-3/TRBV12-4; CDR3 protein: CASSRLQGKAFF
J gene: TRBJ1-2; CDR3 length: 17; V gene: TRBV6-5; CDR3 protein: CASSYLRVPLSSYGYTF
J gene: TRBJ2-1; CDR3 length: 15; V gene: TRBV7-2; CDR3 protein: CASSLDRGSYNEQFF
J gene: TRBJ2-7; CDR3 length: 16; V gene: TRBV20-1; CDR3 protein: CSAGPGLAGDLYEQYF
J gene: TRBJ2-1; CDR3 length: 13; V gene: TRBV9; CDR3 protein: CASSVIGENEQFF
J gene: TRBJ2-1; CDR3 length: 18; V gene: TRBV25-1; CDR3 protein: CASSEPNVGLGTYNEQFF
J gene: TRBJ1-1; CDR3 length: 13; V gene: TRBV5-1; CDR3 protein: CASSAAWAAEAFF
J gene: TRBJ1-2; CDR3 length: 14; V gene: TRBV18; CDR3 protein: CASSAWTDNYGYTF
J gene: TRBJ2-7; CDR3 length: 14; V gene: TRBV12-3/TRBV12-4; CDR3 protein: CASSLWRTGTEQYF
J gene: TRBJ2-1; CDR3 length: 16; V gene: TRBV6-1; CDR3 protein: CASNAPTGATPSEQFF
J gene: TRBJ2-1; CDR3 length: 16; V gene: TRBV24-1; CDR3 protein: CATSDPGQGLYNEQFF
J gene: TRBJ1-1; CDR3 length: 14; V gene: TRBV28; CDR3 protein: CASSLQGPNVEAFF
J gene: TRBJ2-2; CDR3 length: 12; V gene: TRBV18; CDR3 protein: CASTGLAGELFF
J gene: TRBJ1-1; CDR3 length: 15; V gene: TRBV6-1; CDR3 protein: CASNTWTGLDTEAFF
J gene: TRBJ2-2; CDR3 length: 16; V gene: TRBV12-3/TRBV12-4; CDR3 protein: CASSLAPGTAGGELFF
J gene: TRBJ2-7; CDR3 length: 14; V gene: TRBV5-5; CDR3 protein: CASSWGQGTNEQYF
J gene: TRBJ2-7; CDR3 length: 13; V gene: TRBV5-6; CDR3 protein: CASSLGQGNEQYF
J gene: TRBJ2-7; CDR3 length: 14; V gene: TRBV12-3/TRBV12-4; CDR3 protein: CASSLVGTNYEQYF
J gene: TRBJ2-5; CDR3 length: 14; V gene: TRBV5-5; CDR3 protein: CASSGEGAEETQYF
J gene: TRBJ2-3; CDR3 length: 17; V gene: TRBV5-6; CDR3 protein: CASSWGPQSGSWETQYF
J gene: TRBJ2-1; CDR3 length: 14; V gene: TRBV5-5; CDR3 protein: CASSSETYEVEQFF
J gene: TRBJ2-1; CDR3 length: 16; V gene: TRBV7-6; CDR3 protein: CASTFKLGATYNEQFF
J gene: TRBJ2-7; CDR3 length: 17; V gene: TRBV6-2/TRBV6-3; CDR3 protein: CASSPTSGGAQGFEQYF
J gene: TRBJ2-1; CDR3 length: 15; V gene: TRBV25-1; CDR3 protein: CATGGRVRFLNEQFF